The clone carrying this T cell receptor (beta chain) occurred once. Repertoires were generated with immunoSEQ multiplex PCR, while TCRdb's copy carries only in-frame clones and drops some. The table has 200,000 or so clones, about 84% seen once. The ends were cut back, 4 bases at V and 4 bases at J, with 10 bases in the middle. Germline lookup yields CDR1 MNHEY and CDR2 SVGEGT. This CDR3 has 14 amino acids. The source of the sample is a study of blood T cell repertoires in COVID-19. The TCR sequence derives from a woman aged 25 to 39 with acute or convalescent COVID-19. The chain links TRBV6-2 or TRBV6-3 to TRBJ2-2, with D uncertain. Sequenced input: peripheral blood. The CDR3 sequence is CASSSPAATGELFF. Written as DNA, the CDR3 is TGTGCCAGCAGTTCCCCGGCGGCCACCGGGGAGCTGTTTTTT.